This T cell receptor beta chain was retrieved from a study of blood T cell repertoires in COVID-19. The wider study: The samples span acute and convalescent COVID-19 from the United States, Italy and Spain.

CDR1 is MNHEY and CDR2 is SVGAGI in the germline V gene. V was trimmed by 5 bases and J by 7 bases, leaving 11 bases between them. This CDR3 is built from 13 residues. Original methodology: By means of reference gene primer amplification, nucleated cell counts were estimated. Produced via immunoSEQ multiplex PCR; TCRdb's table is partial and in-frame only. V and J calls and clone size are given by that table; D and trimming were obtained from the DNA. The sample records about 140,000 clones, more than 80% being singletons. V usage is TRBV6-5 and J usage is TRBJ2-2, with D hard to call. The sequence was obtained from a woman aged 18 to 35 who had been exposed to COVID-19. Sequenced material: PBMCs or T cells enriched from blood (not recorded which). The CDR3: CASSPSVHGELFF. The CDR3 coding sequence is TGTGCCAGCAGTCCGTCGGTCCACGGGGAGCTGTTTTTT.